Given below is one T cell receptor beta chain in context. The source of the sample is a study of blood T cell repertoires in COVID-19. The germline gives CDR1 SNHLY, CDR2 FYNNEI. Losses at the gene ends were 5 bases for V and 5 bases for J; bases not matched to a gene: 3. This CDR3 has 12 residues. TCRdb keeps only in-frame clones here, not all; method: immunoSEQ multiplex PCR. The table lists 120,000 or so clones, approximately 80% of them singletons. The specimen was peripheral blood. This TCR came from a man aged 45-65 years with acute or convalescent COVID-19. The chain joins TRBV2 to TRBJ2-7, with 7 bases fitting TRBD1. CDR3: CASSRDSHEQYF. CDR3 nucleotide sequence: TGTGCCAGCAGTCGGGACAGCCACGAGCAGTACTTC. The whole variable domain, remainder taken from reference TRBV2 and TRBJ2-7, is EPEVTQTPSHQVTQMGQEVILRCVPISNHLYFYWYRQILGQKVEFLVSFYNNEISEKSEIFDDQFSVERPDGSNFTLKIRSTKLEDSAMYFCASSRDSHEQYFGPGTRLTVT.